A single TCR beta chain is shown here with its context. Its target is unknown. The PCR had 60 Vbeta and 13 Jbeta primers. The assay was immunoSEQ multiplex PCR, and TCRdb's table has in-frame clones only and misses some. Found here are roughly 100,000 clones, around 80% of them singletons; the top ten hold approximately 5.1%. This sample was taken from a study of cytomegalovirus exposure and HLA in healthy donors. The wider study: Falling in the Caucasian-associated ancestry cluster were about four fifths of about 400 genotyped donors. The study, taken as a whole, reports: Presence/absence results assume similar sequencing depth per donor, which may not hold. Indistinguishability led to the exclusion of some V segments, TRBV6-2 and TRBV6-3 included. As a later analysis revealed, most CMV-associated TCR beta chains appeared HLA-restricted.

V was clipped by 7 bases and J by 1 base, with 11 bases between them. The CDR3 is 14 residues long. CDR1 is MNHEY, CDR2 SMNVEV, per germline (reference sequence). This sequence was found in a male donor in good health and CMV-seronegative. Source material: PBMCs. The genes are TRBV27 and TRBJ1-5; D is uncertain. The CDR3 DNA follows: TGTGCCAGCAACCCTGGCCCCAGCAATCAGCCCCAGCATTTT. This sequence encodes CASNPGPSNQPQHF.